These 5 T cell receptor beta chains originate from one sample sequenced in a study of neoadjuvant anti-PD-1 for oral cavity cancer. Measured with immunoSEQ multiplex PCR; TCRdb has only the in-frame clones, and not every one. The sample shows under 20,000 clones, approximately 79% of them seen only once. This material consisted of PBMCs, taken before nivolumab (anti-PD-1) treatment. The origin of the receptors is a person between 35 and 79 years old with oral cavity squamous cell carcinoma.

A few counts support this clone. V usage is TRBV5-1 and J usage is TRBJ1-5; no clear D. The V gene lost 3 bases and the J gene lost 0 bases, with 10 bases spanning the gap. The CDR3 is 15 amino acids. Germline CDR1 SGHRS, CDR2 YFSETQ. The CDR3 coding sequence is TGCGCCAGCAGCTCTACACCGTATAGCAATCAGCCCCAGCATTTT. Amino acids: CASSSTPYSNQPQHF.

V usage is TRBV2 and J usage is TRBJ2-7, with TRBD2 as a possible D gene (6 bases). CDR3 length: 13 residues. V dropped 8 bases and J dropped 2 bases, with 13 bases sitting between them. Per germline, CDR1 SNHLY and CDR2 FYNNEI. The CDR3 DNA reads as TGTGCCAGCTGTACGGGAGTCCCCTACGAGCAGTACTTC. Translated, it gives CASCTGVPYEQYF.

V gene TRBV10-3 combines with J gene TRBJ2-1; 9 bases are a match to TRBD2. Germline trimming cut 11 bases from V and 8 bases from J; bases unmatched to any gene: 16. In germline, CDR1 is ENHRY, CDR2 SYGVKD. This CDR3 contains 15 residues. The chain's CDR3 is CAASPSGTEKDEQFF. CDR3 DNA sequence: TGTGCCGCATCCCCTAGCGGGACTGAAAAAGATGAGCAGTTCTTC.

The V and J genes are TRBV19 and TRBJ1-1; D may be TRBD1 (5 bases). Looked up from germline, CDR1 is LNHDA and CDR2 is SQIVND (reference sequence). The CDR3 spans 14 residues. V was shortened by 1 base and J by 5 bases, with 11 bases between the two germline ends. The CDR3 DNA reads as TGTGCCAGTAGTATAGGAAGCAGGGAGACTGAAGCTTTCTTT. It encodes CASSIGSRETEAFF. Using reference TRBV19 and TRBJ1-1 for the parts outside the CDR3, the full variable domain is DGGITQSPKYLFRKEGQNVTLSCEQNLNHDAMYWYRQDPGQGLRLIYYSQIVNDFQKGDIAEGYSVSREKKESFPLTVTSAQKNPTAFYLCASSIGSRETEAFFGQGTRLTVV.

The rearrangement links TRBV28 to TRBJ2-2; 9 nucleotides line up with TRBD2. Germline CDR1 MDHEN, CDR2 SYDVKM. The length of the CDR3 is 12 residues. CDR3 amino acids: CANSGSAGELFF. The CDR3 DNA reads TGTGCGAATAGCGGGAGTGCCGGGGAGCTGTTTTTT. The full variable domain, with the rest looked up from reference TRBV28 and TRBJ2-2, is DVKVTQSSRYLVKRTGEKVFLECVQDMDHENMFWYRQDPGLGLRLIYFSYDVKMKEKGDIPEGYSVSREKKERFSLILESASTNQTSMYLCANSGSAGELFFGEGSRLTVL.